This T cell receptor beta chain emerged from a study of brain T cells in children with intractable seizures. The study, taken as a whole, reports: Pre-surgery blood may have been undersampled, hiding some clones.

The table lists this clone with a count of one. Its antigen is currently unknown. Stated time point: blood from clinic visit 5 months post-surgery; TSC patient then seizure free. J was trimmed by 0 bases and V by 0 bases; bases with no gene match: 5. The CDR3 runs 16 residues. The V gene's germline CDR1 is MNHNS and CDR2 SASEGT. Method: immunoSEQ multiplex PCR; TCRdb's copy keeps in-frame clones and lacks some. The table includes hundreds of thousands of clones, 93% detected once. The sample was peripheral blood, taken less than 6 months after surgery. This rearrangement joins TRBV6-1 to TRBJ2-7, with 7 bases lining up with TRBD1. This clonotype originated in a boy in the first two years of life with tuberous sclerosis and intractable seizures. CDR3 sequence reads: CASSEAGTAISYEQYF. As DNA, the CDR3 is TGTGCCAGCAGTGAAGCGGGGACAGCCATCTCCTACGAGCAGTACTTC.